Following are 12 T cell receptor beta chains from one sample sequenced in a study of OX40 agonist ivuxolimab in advanced cancers. This table comes from immunoSEQ multiplex PCR, and its TCRdb copy is limited to in-frame clones, with some not included. The sample lists around 78,000 clones, roughly 84% seen once, with 0.2% to 0.3% in the top ten. Material: CD4+ or CD8+ T cells sorted from blood, obtained in a trial of the OX40 agonist ivuxolimab. All receptors come from an adult with an advanced solid tumor such as melanoma, head and neck, liver or kidney cancer.

A few counts support this clone. This chain joins TRBV19 and TRBJ2-2; TRBD2 matches at 8 bases. This CDR3 comprises 15 residues. Germline trimming cut 5 bases from V and 2 bases from J; bases unmatched to any gene: 4. Germline V gene data show CDR1 as LNHDA and CDR2 as SQIVND (reference sequence). The CDR3 loop is CASSFRTSNTGELFF. In DNA form, the CDR3 reads TGTGCCAGTAGTTTCCGGACTAGCAACACCGGGGAGCTGTTTTTT. Full variable domain (missing parts from reference TRBV19 and TRBJ2-2): DGGITQSPKYLFRKEGQNVTLSCEQNLNHDAMYWYRQDPGQGLRLIYYSQIVNDFQKGDIAEGYSVSREKKESFPLTVTSAQKNPTAFYLCASSFRTSNTGELFFGEGSRLTVL.

The chain recombines TRBV5-8 with TRBJ2-5; tentative D call: TRBD1 (6 bases). Looked up from germline, CDR1 is SGHTS and CDR2 is YDEGEE. The V end was cut by 4 bases, the J end by 3 bases, with 16 bases between. There are 15 residues in the CDR3. The CDR3: CASSPGDPREETQYF. In DNA, the CDR3 is TGTGCCAGCAGCCCAGGGGACCCGCGCGAAGAGACCCAGTACTTC.

The rearrangement links TRBV5-4 to TRBJ1-2; tentative D call: TRBD1 (6 bases). Trimming pared 5 bases from V and 7 bases from J, leaving 15 bases between. CDR1 and CDR2 (germline): SGHNT, YYREEE (reference sequence). This CDR3 has 13 residues. CDR3 nucleotide sequence: TGTGCCAGCAGAGAGGGGGTCAGTCTTGGCTACACCTTC. It specifies CASREGVSLGYTF.

V and J are TRBV7-7 and TRBJ2-5; D ambiguous. The germline gives CDR1 SSHAT, CDR2 FNYEAQ (reference sequence). Trimming took 2 bases from V and 3 from J, leaving 16 bases between them. CDR3 length equals 16 residues. DNA for the CDR3: TGTGCCAGCAGCTTAATCAGTAACCCCATGGAAGAGACCCAGTACTTC. It specifies CASSLISNPMEETQYF.

The chain uses TRBV9 and TRBJ1-4; D possibly corresponds to TRBD1 (6 bases). V lost 3 bases and J 0 bases, leaving 9 bases between the germline ends. CDR1 and CDR2 (germline): SGDLS, YYNGEE. CDR3 length: 15 residues. The DNA for the CDR3 is TGTGCCAGCAGCGCGGGGGACACAACTAATGAAAAACTGTTTTTT. This translates into CASSAGDTTNEKLFF. Full variable domain (remainder filled in from reference TRBV9 and TRBJ1-4): DSGVTQTPKHLITATGQRVTLRCSPRSGDLSVYWYQQSLDQGLQFLIQYYNGEERAKGNILERFSAQQFPDLHSELNLSSLELGDSALYFCASSAGDTTNEKLFFGSGTQLSVL.

This rearrangement joins TRBV7-8 to TRBJ2-2; TRBD2 matches at 14 bases. Germline-derived CDR1 and CDR2 are SGHVS and FQNEAQ. Germline trimming cut 7 bases from V and 7 bases from J; bases unmatched to any gene: 5. The CDR3 has 15 residues. The CDR3, as DNA: TGTGCCAGCACGCCCGGGACTAGCGGGAGCGGGGAGCTGTTTTTT. Amino acids: CASTPGTSGSGELFF.

V and J are TRBV10-3 and TRBJ1-1, with 8 bases lining up with TRBD1. Germline assignment: CDR1 ENHRY and CDR2 SYGVKD. The CDR3 is 14 amino acids. V shed 6 bases, J shed 4 bases, and the junction held 7 bases outside the gene matches. For the CDR3, the DNA is TGTGCCATCAGCTCAGGACAGGGAGGCACTGAAGCTTTCTTT. Residues: CAISSGQGGTEAFF.

This chain joins TRBV27 and TRBJ1-3; the D gene is possibly TRBD1 (5 bases). V dropped 5 bases and J dropped 5 bases, with 16 bases sitting between them. Germline V gene lookup returns CDR1 MNHEY and CDR2 SMNVEV (reference sequence). This CDR3 spans 15 amino acids. The CDR3 region has the DNA TGTGCCAGCAGTCTCGGACCAGGGCGTAGAAACACCATATATTTT. It encodes CASSLGPGRRNTIYF.

The J gene is TRBJ2-7, the V gene TRBV10-3; D uncertain. Trimming stripped 3 bases from V and 4 bases from J, with 19 bases between. The CDR3 contains 16 residues. Per germline, CDR1 ENHRY and CDR2 SYGVKD. For the CDR3, the DNA is TGTGCCATCAGTGACCCCAGTCGGACGGGTACATACGAGCAGTACTTC. Translated, it gives CAISDPSRTGTYEQYF.

This chain connects TRBV28 to TRBJ1-2, with D possibly being TRBD1 (5 bases). The V end was cut by 2 bases, the J end by 8 bases, with 21 bases between. Germline V gene lookup returns CDR1 MDHEN and CDR2 SYDVKM. The CDR3 sequence is 16 residues long. CDR3 sequence: CASSLKGLRGSEGYTF. CDR3 bases: TGTGCCAGCAGTTTAAAGGGACTCCGGGGGTCGGAGGGCTACACCTTC.

This clone appeared a single time. The CDR3 reads CASSYNSGRATYEQYF. The CDR3 DNA is TGTGCCAGCAGTTACAATAGCGGGAGGGCTACCTACGAGCAGTACTTC. The chain has TRBV27 and TRBJ2-7, with TRBD2 matching 11 bases. V gave up 4 bases and J gave up 2 bases; unmatched junction bases: 7. Looked up from germline, CDR1 is MNHEY and CDR2 is SMNVEV (reference sequence). This CDR3 is 16 amino acids long.

This rearrangement joins TRBV5-4 to TRBJ1-5; D is ambiguous. In germline, CDR1 is SGHNT, CDR2 YYREEE (reference sequence). V shed 0 bases and J shed 1 base, with 2 bases lying between them. This CDR3 contains 13 residues. The CDR3 here is CASSLDSNQPQHF. CDR3 in DNA: TGTGCCAGCAGCTTGGACAGCAATCAGCCCCAGCATTTT.